The TCR beta chain under discussion was sequenced for a study of T cells expressing NK-cell markers (dated by TCRdb to about 2020). Notes on the research overall: In sorted CD3+CD56+NKG2C+, CD3+CD56+NKG2C- and CD3+CD56-NKG2C+ T-cell subsets from several donors, TCR beta-chain repertoires were profiled. Among the eight sequenced donors, only one was HCMV-seronegative, while the other seven were HCMV-seropositive. All eight donors whose samples were sequenced were randomly selected healthy volunteers, three of them men and five women. The libraries were sequenced on Illumina HiSeq 2000/2500, MiSeq or NextSeq, producing 2 x 150 bp reads.

Reads for this sample came from an Illumina HiSeq 2000. The TCR beta cDNA libraries were made using 5'RACE template switching, a step that added both a universal primer site and unique molecular identifiers. cDNA synthesis was primed from the TCR beta constant segment and was followed by two successive PCR amplification steps. As for the authors' bioinformatics: MIGEC was used to demultiplex reads and group the reads by UMI, and MiTCR was used to assemble and quantify clonotypes. To remove erroneous sequences, TCR cDNA sequences were retained only when supported by two or more reads. The tcR package was used for downstream repertoire analysis, and clonotypes were matched between fractions using CDR3 nucleotide sequence together with V segment. Antigen specificity was annotated against VDJdb with VDJmatch, allowing one amino acid substitution in CDR3. Reprocessed by TCRdb, the reads give a single entry per CDR3 protein sequence, without DNA. TCRdb, rather than the study authors, made the V and J calls. The sample table on file contains a few hundred thousand distinct CDR3 sequences. The ten top clones hold almost 1.5% of the sample.

HCMV serostatus was determined by detecting HCMV-specific IgG in serum with a commercial ELISA kit. Ficoll density gradient centrifugation was used to isolate peripheral blood mononuclear cells from blood. Points the paper makes about the study in general: In six donors, the dominant CD3+CD56+NKG2C+ clonotypes were among the top 10 CD8+ clonotypes and accounted for roughly 1.0-7.5% of CD8+ T cells. Whether the expanded NKG2C-expressing T cell clones were specific for HCMV antigens remained unclear. Those dominant clonotypes were again the most abundant among CD3+CD56-NKG2C+ cells in four donors, at about 25-60.1%.

Concerning this clonotype itself: What this receptor recognizes is not known.

CDR1 and CDR2 (SGHRS, YFSETQ) derive from the germline V gene. The CDR3, cysteine through phenylalanine, is 15 amino acids long. No DNA is recorded. The rearranged segments are TRBV5-1 and TRBJ2-7; lacking DNA, the TRBD2 call made by TCRdb goes unchecked. This receptor was obtained from a woman aged 50 to 65 in good health. Donor details come from another sample of the same person, matched by shared clones. The sequenced sample was blood T cells: a sorted CD56 or NKG2C T cell subset, CD4+ or CD8+ T cells, or bulk PBMC T cells (not recorded which). The CDR3 sequence is CASSPTSGRAEEQYF.